Described below is a single TCR beta chain sequence and its context. Its target is unknown. This specimen comes from a study of cytomegalovirus exposure and HLA in healthy donors. General study findings and limits: V- and J-gene trimming in TCR beta was tied to a missense DCLRE1C variant by an analysis performed later. Segments of the TCR beta V type were, in most cases, productive about 87% or about 30% of the time in an earlier analysis. The authors later found TCR association rates varying by HLA locus, with DRB1 most and HLA-C fewest. Among TCR sequences, most were rare, though some public TCRs appeared in many donors.

The CDR3 is made up of 17 amino acids. Germline loops: CDR1 SGHAT, CDR2 FQNNGV. V lost 0 bases, J lost 1 base, and 7 bases stayed unmatched. Vbeta (60) and Jbeta (13) primers were used in the PCR. Profiled with immunoSEQ multiplex PCR; TCRdb holds only in-frame clones, not every one. This table has 100,000 to 150,000 clones, around 76% appearing once. The TCR comes from a woman in her sixties in good health and CMV-seropositive. The chain recombines TRBV11-2 with TRBJ2-3; 7 positions agree with TRBD2. Material for sequencing was PBMCs. The CDR3 here is CASSLEELARGTDTQYF. As DNA, the CDR3 is TGTGCCAGCAGCTTAGAGGAACTAGCGCGGGGCACAGATACGCAGTATTTT.